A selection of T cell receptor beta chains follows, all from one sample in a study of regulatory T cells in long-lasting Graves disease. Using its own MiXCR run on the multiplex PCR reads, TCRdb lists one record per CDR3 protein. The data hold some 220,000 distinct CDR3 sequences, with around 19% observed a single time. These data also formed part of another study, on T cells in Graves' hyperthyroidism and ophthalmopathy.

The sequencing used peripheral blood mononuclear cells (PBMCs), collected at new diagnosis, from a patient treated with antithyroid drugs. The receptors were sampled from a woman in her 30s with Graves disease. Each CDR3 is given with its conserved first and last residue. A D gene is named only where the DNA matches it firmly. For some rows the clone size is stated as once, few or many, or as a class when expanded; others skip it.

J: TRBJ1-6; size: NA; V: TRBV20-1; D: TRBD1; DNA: TGCAGTGCCCGACAGGGGGTGAGCTCCTATAATTCACCCCTCCACTTT; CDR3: CSARQGVSSYNSPLHF
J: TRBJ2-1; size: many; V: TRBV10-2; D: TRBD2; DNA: TGCGCCAGCAGTTACCCCTTCCTAGCGGGGGACCTTATCACCTCCTACAATGAGCAGTTCTTC; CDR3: CASSYPFLAGDLITSYNEQFF
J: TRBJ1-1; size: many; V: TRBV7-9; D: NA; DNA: TGTGCCAGCAGCTTACCATCCCTGGGCACAGGGAACGCTGAAGCTTTCTTT; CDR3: CASSLPSLGTGNAEAFF
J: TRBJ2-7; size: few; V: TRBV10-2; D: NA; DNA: TGCGCCAGCAGTGAAAGGGGGGGGGCCGAGCAGTACTTC; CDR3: CASSERGGAEQYF
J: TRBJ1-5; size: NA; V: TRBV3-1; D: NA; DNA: TGTGCCAGCAGCCAACACAGGGATAGCAATCAGCCCCAGCATTTT; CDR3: CASSQHRDSNQPQHF
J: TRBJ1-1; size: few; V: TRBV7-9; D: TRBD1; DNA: TGTGCCAGCAGCTTAGAAGGTCAGGGGGGCGAAGCTTTCTTT; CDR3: CASSLEGQGGEAFF
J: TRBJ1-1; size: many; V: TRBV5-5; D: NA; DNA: TGTGCCAGCAGCTTGGGGGTTTTCGGCACTGAAGCTTTCTTT; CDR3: CASSLGVFGTEAFF
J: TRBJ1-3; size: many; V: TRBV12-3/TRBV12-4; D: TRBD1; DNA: TGTGCCAGCAGGGGGACAGTAAACACCATATATTTT; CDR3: CASRGTVNTIYF
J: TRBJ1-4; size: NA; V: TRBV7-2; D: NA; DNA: TGTGCCAGCAGCCCCAACAGGGTATCTAATGAAAAACTGTTTTTT; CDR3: CASSPNRVSNEKLFF
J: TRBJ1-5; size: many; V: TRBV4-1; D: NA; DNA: TGCGCCAGCAGCCAAGGCTTTGGGGTCCATTCGGGGAATCAGCCCCAGCATTTT; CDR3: CASSQGFGVHSGNQPQHF
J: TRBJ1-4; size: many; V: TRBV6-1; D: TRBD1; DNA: TGTGCCAGCAGTGTGGGACAGGGAAAAAAACTGTTTTTT; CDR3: CASSVGQGKKLFF
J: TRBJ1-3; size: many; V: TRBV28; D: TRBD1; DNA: TGTGCCAGCAGCAACACAGGGGCGCTCGGAAACACCATATATTTT; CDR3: CASSNTGALGNTIYF
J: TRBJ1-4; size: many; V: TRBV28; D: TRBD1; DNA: TGTGCCAGCAGCCCTGACAGGGTTGCAACTAATGAAAAACTGTTTTTT; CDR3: CASSPDRVATNEKLFF
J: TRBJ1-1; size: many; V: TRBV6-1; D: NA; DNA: TGTGCCAGCGGGTATCGACAGAGTAACACTGAAGCTTTCTTT; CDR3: CASGYRQSNTEAFF
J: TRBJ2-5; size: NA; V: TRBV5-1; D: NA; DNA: TGCGCCAGCGGCCCTAATGAGGGAGGTCAAGAGACCCAGTACTTC; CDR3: CASGPNEGGQETQYF
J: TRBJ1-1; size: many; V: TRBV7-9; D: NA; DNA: TGTGCCAGCAGCGACGCAAGTCTGAACACTGAAGCTTTCTTT; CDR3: CASSDASLNTEAFF
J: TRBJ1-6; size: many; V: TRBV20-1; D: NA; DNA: TGCAGCGCCCTGGAGGGAACTAATTCACCCCTCCACTTT; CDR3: CSALEGTNSPLHF
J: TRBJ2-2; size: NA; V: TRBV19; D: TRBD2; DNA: TGTGCCAGTAGTGGGGGACTAGCGGGATTCGGAAACACCGGGGAGCTGTTTTTT; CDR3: CASSGGLAGFGNTGELFF
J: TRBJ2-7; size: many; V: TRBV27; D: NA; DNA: TGTGCCAGCAGTCCTACACCCTACGAGCAGTACTTC; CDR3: CASSPTPYEQYF
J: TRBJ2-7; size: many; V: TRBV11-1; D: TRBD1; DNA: TGTGCCAGCAGCCCATTAGAGGGGATCGGGACAGGGAAAGGCGAGCAGTACTTC; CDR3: CASSPLEGIGTGKGEQYF
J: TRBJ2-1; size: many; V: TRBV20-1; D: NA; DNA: TGCAGTGCTAGACTAGATGAGCAGTTCTTC; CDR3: CSARLDEQFF
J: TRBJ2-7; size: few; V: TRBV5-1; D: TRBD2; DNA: TGCGCCAGCAGCTCTGGGGCGGGAGGGCCATCCGAGCAGTACTTC; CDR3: CASSSGAGGPSEQYF
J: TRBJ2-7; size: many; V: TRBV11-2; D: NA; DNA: TGTGCCAGCAGCCCGATAAGTCGCTCGGGCGTCTACGAGCAGTACTTC; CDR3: CASSPISRSGVYEQYF
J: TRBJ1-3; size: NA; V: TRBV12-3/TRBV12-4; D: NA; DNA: TGTGCCAGCAGCAGTGCGGGACACCTCTCTGGAAACACCATATATTTT; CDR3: CASSSAGHLSGNTIYF
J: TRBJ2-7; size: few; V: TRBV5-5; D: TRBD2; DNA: TGTGCCAGCAGCAAAGGACTAGCGCTGTACGAGCAGTACTTC; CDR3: CASSKGLALYEQYF
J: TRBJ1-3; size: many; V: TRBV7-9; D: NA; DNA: TGTGCCAGCAGCTTTCCCGGAGCTGGAAACACCATATATTTT; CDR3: CASSFPGAGNTIYF
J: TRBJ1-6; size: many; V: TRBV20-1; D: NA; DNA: TGCAGTGCTAGATCTGGGCCCTATAATTCACCCCTCCACTTT; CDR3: CSARSGPYNSPLHF
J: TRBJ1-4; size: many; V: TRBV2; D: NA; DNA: TGTGCCAGCAGTCCAGGGCCTTACGATAATGAAAAACTGTTTTTT; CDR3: CASSPGPYDNEKLFF
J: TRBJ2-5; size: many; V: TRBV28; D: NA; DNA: TGTGCCAGCAGCCGCAGGGAGACCCAGTACTTC; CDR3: CASSRRETQYF
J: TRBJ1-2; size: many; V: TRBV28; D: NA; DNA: TGTGCCAGTCACACATCAGGCGGCTACTATGGCTACACCTTC; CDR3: CASHTSGGYYGYTF
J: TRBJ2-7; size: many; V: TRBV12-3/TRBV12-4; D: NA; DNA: TGTGCCAGCAGTTGGGGGGGCTTGGGCTACGAGCAGTACTTC; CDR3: CASSWGGLGYEQYF
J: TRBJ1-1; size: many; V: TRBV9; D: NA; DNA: TGTGCCAGCAGCCCACAAGGGACGGTGAACACTGAAGCTTTCTTT; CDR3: CASSPQGTVNTEAFF
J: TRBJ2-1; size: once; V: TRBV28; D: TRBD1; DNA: TGTGCCAGCAGTTTACATCCATTTGACAGGGTACTCTACAATGAGCAGTTCTTC; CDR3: CASSLHPFDRVLYNEQFF
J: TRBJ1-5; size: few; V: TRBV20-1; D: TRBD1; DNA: TGCAGTGCTAGAGATAGATTAATGGACAGGGCGAGGCCCCAGCATTTT; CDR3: CSARDRLMDRARPQHF
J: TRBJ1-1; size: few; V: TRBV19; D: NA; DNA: TGTGCCAGTAGTATTGGGCCAGGCGTGAACACTGGAGCTTTCTTT; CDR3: CASSIGPGVNTGAFF
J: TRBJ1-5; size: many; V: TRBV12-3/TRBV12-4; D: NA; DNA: TGTGCCAGCAGTTTAGATCCCACCACCAATCAGCCCCAGCATTTT; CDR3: CASSLDPTTNQPQHF
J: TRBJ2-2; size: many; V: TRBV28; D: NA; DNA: TGTGCCACCCTAACACCCCGATCGGGCCAAGGCTTCACCGGGGAGCTGTTTTTT; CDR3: CATLTPRSGQGFTGELFF
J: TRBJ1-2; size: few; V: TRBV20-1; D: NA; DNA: TGCAGTGCTAGCCCGGGCCCCTATGGCTACACCTTC; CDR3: CSASPGPYGYTF
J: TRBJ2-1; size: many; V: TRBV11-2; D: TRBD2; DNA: TGTGCCAGCAGACTAGCGGGGGGTTACAATGAGCAGTTCTTC; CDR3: CASRLAGGYNEQFF
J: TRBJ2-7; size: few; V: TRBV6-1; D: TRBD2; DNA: TGTTCCAGCTTCCCCGGCGGGAGGGCCAACGAGCAGTACTTC; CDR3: CSSFPGGRANEQYF
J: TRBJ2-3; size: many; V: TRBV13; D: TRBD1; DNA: TGTGCCAGCAGCTCCGGACAGGCTGGCACAGATACGCAGTATTTT; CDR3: CASSSGQAGTDTQYF
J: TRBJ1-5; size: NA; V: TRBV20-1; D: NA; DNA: TGCAGTGCTAGAGATGGGGGGTCGTCCCAGCATTTT; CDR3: CSARDGGSSQHF
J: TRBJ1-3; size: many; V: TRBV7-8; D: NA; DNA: TGTGCCAGCAGCGTCAGGGTTTTTGGTGGAAACACCATATATTTT; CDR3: CASSVRVFGGNTIYF
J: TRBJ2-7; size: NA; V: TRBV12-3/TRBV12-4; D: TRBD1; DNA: TGTGCCAGCAGTTTAGGACAGGGGGAGGGTGAGCAGTACTTC; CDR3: CASSLGQGEGEQYF
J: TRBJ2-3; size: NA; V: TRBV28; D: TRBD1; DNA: TGTGCCAGCAGTTTAGAGGGGACAGGGAGCCCCTCGAACACAGATACGCAGTATTTT; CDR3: CASSLEGTGSPSNTDTQYF
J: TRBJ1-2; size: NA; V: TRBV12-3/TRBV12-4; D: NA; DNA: TGTGCCAGCACCCTTAGAGGCCGCTATGGCTACACCTTC; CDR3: CASTLRGRYGYTF
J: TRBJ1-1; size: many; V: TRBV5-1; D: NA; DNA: TGCGCCAGCAGCTTGGGGGGGAGGGGGACTGCTGCTGAAGCTTTCTTT; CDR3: CASSLGGRGTAAEAFF
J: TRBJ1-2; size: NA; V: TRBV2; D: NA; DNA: TGTGCCAGCACTCTTCACGGGCTTACAGATGGCTATGGCTACACCTTC; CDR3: CASTLHGLTDGYGYTF
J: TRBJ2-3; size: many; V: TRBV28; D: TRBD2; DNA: TGTGCCAGCAGCCGGGGGGGGGATACGCAGTATTTT; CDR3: CASSRGGDTQYF
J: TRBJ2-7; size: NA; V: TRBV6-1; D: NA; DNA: TGTGCCAGCAGTGAAGCCCTCGAGGGCTCCTACGAGCAGTACTTC; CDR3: CASSEALEGSYEQYF